This T cell receptor beta chain was found in a study of T cells in Graves' hyperthyroidism and ophthalmopathy. V trimming: 4 bases; J trimming: 7 bases; junction bases outside the gene matches: 9. This CDR3 comprises 17 residues. Looked up from germline, CDR1 is WNHNN and CDR2 is SYGVQD (reference sequence). Patients with uncontrolled infections, other autoimmune diseases, pregnancy or lactation were excluded. The authors took PBMCs from 10 ml fresh peripheral blood. This clonotype occurred a few times. From RNA transcripts, TCR beta CDR3 regions were amplified. HTBI primers were used for first-round RT-PCR of the TCR CDR3. A single record per CDR3 protein comes from TCRdb applying MiXCR to the multiplex PCR reads. The repertoire consists of approximately 360,000 distinct CDR3 sequences, with 20% to 25% occurring once and the leading ten covering less than 85%.

The chain links TRBV10-1 to TRBJ2-2; the match to TRBD2 covers 13 bases. This receptor was identified in a man aged 45-65 years with Graves' hyperthyroidism. Material for sequencing was blood. CDR3 DNA sequence: TGCGCCAGCAGTGCCTTACTAGCGGGAGGGCCCGACGGGGAGCTGTTTTTT. Its translation is CASSALLAGGPDGELFF.